The entry below gives a single TCR beta chain sequence along with its context. Measured with immunoSEQ multiplex PCR; TCRdb has only the in-frame clones, and not every one. The profile shows around 70,000 clones, under 85% of them singletons. These data are taken from a study of blood T cell repertoires in COVID-19. Background on the study: Samples of COVID-19 (acute and convalescent) were obtained from the United States, Italy and Spain. PBMCs, B-cell-depleted T cells, or T cells provided the cDNA or gDNA that made up the material.

V was pared by 0 bases and J by 3 bases, with 3 bases of the junction left unmatched. The CDR3 has 14 residues. CDR1 is SGHRS and CDR2 is YFSETQ in the germline V gene. J is TRBJ2-7 and V is TRBV5-1, with 7 bases lining up with TRBD1. This TCR was recovered from a man aged 65 to 79 with acute or convalescent COVID-19. The specimen sequenced was peripheral blood. The CDR3 region has the DNA TGCGCCAGCAGCTTGGGGACAGGCCTCTACGAGCAGTACTTC. As protein: CASSLGTGLYEQYF.